This T cell receptor beta chain was captured by sequencing in a study of blood T cell repertoires in COVID-19 (dated by TCRdb to the early 2020s). Regarding the study in general: The collaborator samples originated in the United States, Italy and Spain and spanned the acute and convalescent phases of COVID-19. The repertoires were released in a freely available public database meant as a resource for research on the immune response to SARS-CoV-2. Subjects who had been exposed to COVID-19, were actively infected with it, or had recovered from it provided the deeply sampled blood TCRbeta repertoires that made up the dataset. The sample metadata nearly always contained a de-identified subject ID, COVID-19 status, age in years and sex. The samples were drawn from two sources: the first 160 participants of the ongoing ImmuneRACE study, and 1,254 subjects contributed by 6 global collaborators. The material from the prospective study consisted of cDNA or gDNA derived from T cells, B-cell-depleted T cells, or PBMCs. HLA class I and class II types, where available, came from metadata supplied by the sample provider rather than from assay-based typing. What the research found in general, with its limitations: The amount of clinical and demographic metadata varied by source and participant and was provided uncurated.

Remarks on this clone: Its antigen specificity is not known. No qualities accompany the bases; no much larger clone lies one base away.

TCRbeta CDR3 regions were amplified from genomic DNA by means of the immunoSEQ Assay, a bias-controlled multiplex PCR. On the authors' methods: The number of nucleated cells in each sample was estimated from the amplification of reference gene primers within the assay. To quantify the absolute abundance of each unique TCRbeta CDR3 rearrangement, sequence reads were collapsed and filtered. For each sample, productive Simpson clonality was calculated as the square root of Simpson's diversity index over productive rearrangements. TCRdb stores this immuneACCESS table with in-frame sequences only. Part of the clones is absent; in the studies checked, under half of the shortfall reflects unresolved V genes, and no reason is known for the rest. V, J and clone size are those of that table, while D and trimming were read from the DNA. This sample gives around 82,000 clones in total; approximately 85% of them show up just once. The ten top clones hold 9.6% of the sample.

One collaborating source in Seattle enrolled patients during active infection and followed them longitudinally through the course of disease. Each collaborating institution followed its own protocols to collect whole blood in K2EDTA tubes. Collaborator samples were shipped for TCRbeta analysis as frozen whole blood, isolated PBMCs, or DNA extracted from either sample type. The germline V gene (reference sequence) sets CDR1 to LNHNV and CDR2 to YYDKDF. Clipping removes 0 bases from V and 9 bases from J, with 8 as the unmatched junction base count. The CDR3 spans 17 residues, from the cysteine through the phenylalanine. Only the CDR3 DNA is retained, 51 bases long and in frame from the first base.

This TCR derives from a man in his fifties or sixties with COVID-19, enrolled during active disease. The V and J segments used are TRBV15 and TRBJ2-1, with TRBD2 matching 13 junction bases. Material for sequencing was peripheral blood. The CDR3 sequence is CATSREVTSGRAGEQFF. The DNA sequence is as follows: TGTGCCACCAGCAGAGAGGTCACTAGCGGGAGGGCCGGTGAGCAGTTCTTC.